A selection of T cell receptor beta chains follows, all from one sample in a study of blood T cell repertoires in COVID-19. Sequencing used immunoSEQ multiplex PCR; TCRdb keeps in-frame clones, though not all of them. The sample shows about 280,000 clones, roughly four fifths of them seen only once. The sample comprised PBMCs or T cells enriched from blood (not recorded which). These receptors all come from a man aged 35 to 55 who had been exposed to COVID-19. CDR3s include the opening cysteine and the closing phenylalanine or tryptophan. The D gene is left open where the match is weak. Size values are once, few and many counts, or a class for expanded clones, and some rows have none.

D,J,size,length,V,DNA,CDR3
TRBD2,TRBJ2-3,few,16,TRBV5-1,TGCGCCAGCAGCTTGGGACTAGCGGGAATCACAGATACGCAGTATTTT,CASSLGLAGITDTQYF
.,TRBJ2-1,.,17,TRBV11-2,TGTGCCAGCAGCTTAGAGCGGGGCGGGAACTCCTACAATGAGCAGTTCTTC,CASSLERGGNSYNEQFF
.,TRBJ2-1,.,15,TRBV1,TGCACCAGCAGCGTAACGGGAAGCTCCTACAATGAGCAGTTCTTC,CTSSVTGSSYNEQFF
TRBD1,TRBJ2-7,.,14,TRBV12-5,TGTGCTAGTGGTAGACAGGGATTTACTTACGAGCAGTACTTC,CASGRQGFTYEQYF
.,TRBJ1-1,.,15,TRBV5-1,TGCGCCAGCAGCCCGAGCTGGGGCAGCTACACTGAAGCTTTCTTT,CASSPSWGSYTEAFF
.,TRBJ1-1,.,13,TRBV29-1,TGCAGCGTTGAAGATCAGGGTGGGACTGAAGCTTTCTTT,CSVEDQGGTEAFF
TRBD1,TRBJ1-2,.,13,TRBV11-2,TGTGCCGGATCCGGGACAGGGACCTATGGCTACACCTTC,CAGSGTGTYGYTF
.,TRBJ1-2,.,13,TRBV5-3,TGTGCCAGAAGAATCCGGAGGGCTCAGCCCCTCACCTTC,CARRIRRAQPLTF
.,TRBJ2-1,few,15,TRBV19,TGTGCCAGTAGTACCCAGGGTGTCTCCTACAATGAGCAGTTCTTC,CASSTQGVSYNEQFF
.,TRBJ1-5,.,15,TRBV19,TGTGCCAGTTTACTGGGAGGGGATGGCAATCAGCCCCAGCATTTT,CASLLGGDGNQPQHF
.,TRBJ2-6,few,15,TRBV6-5,TGTGCCAGCAGAGCAAAGAGCTCTGGGGCCAACGTCCTGACTTTC,CASRAKSSGANVLTF
TRBD1,TRBJ1-2,.,15,TRBV6-5,TGTGCCAGCAGCCTGGACCTGGGACAGGGCGACGGCTACACCTTC,CASSLDLGQGDGYTF
.,TRBJ1-5,.,15,TRBV6-5,TGTGCCAGCAGTTCGTCCGCCTGGGGCCATCAGCCCCAGCATTTT,CASSSSAWGHQPQHF
TRBD2,TRBJ2-1,.,14,TRBV10-3,TGTGCCATCAGGAAGGACTCGGGAGGCAATGAGCAGTTCTTC,CAIRKDSGGNEQFF
.,TRBJ1-3,.,13,TRBV11-2,TGTGCCAGCAGCTTAGACTACCGAAACACCATATATTTT,CASSLDYRNTIYF
.,TRBJ2-7,.,12,TRBV6-5,TGTGCCAGCAAAGCCGGAGGTTACGAGCAGTACTTC,CASKAGGYEQYF
TRBD1,TRBJ2-5,.,15,TRBV10-3,TGTGCCACAAAAGGCCCAGGGGGCGGGGAAGAGACCCAGTACTTC,CATKGPGGGEETQYF
TRBD1,TRBJ1-2,.,16,TRBV18,TGTGCCAGCTCACCACCGGTGACAGGGTCTCGGTATGGCTACACCTTC,CASSPPVTGSRYGYTF
.,TRBJ2-6,.,16,TRBV18,TGTGCCAGCTCTCCTCGAGGCCGATCTGGGGCCAACGTCCTGACTTTC,CASSPRGRSGANVLTF
TRBD2,TRBJ2-3,.,15,TRBV5-8,TGTGCCAGCAGCTTGGAGACTAGCGCGGCAGATACGCAGTATTTT,CASSLETSAADTQYF
TRBD1,TRBJ1-5,.,13,TRBV29-1,TGCAGCGTATCGGACAGGGAAAATCAGCCCCAGCATTTT,CSVSDRENQPQHF
.,TRBJ2-1,.,14,TRBV18,TGTGCCAGCTCACCATTACTGAAGAACAATGAGCAGTTCTTC,CASSPLLKNNEQFF
.,TRBJ1-1,.,14,TRBV19,TGTGCCAGTAGTATAAGGCCGCAGGGCACTGAAGCTTTCTTT,CASSIRPQGTEAFF
.,TRBJ2-7,few,13,TRBV30,TGTGCCTGGAGTGTAACCGGTACCTACGAGCAGTACTTC,CAWSVTGTYEQYF
.,TRBJ2-7,.,12,TRBV18,TGTGCCAGCTCGCCGGACGGGCGGGGTCAGTACTTC,CASSPDGRGQYF
TRBD2,TRBJ2-7,.,14,TRBV2,TGTGCCAGCAGTGTTAGCGGGGGATTGGGAGAGCAGTACTTC,CASSVSGGLGEQYF
.,TRBJ2-2,.,14,TRBV24-1,TGTGCCACCAGTGACCCAGGGTTGGCCGGGGAGCTGTTTTTT,CATSDPGLAGELFF
TRBD2,TRBJ2-3,.,14,TRBV29-1,TGCAGCGCCGCGACTAGCGGGACGGGAAATACGCAGTATTTT,CSAATSGTGNTQYF
TRBD1,TRBJ2-1,.,16,TRBV9,TGTGCCAGCAGCGTAGAGATAGGGACAGGTTACAATGAGCAGTTCTTC,CASSVEIGTGYNEQFF
.,TRBJ1-5,once,13,TRBV30,TGTGCCTGGAGTTTGCAGAACAATCAGCCCCAGCATTTT,CAWSLQNNQPQHF
.,TRBJ1-2,.,14,TRBV2,TGTGCCAGCAGCGTGAGACAGATTAACTATGGCTACACCTTC,CASSVRQINYGYTF
.,TRBJ1-1,.,15,TRBV4-1,TGCGCCAGCAGCCAACAGACAGCGCAGAACACTGAAGCTTTCTTT,CASSQQTAQNTEAFF
TRBD2,TRBJ2-7,.,14,TRBV9,TGTGCCAGCAGCGTAGACACGGCGGGGGGCGAGCAGTACTTC,CASSVDTAGGEQYF
TRBD2,TRBJ2-3,few,16,TRBV19,TGTGCCAGTCACCCCGGGACTAGCGGGCTCACAGATACGCAGTATTTT,CASHPGTSGLTDTQYF
TRBD2,TRBJ2-3,.,15,TRBV6-2/TRBV6-3,TGTGCCAGCAGTACGCGGGCGGGAGCCACAGATACGCAGTATTTT,CASSTRAGATDTQYF
.,TRBJ2-7,.,13,TRBV19,TGTGCCAGCGCGGCGGGGAGCTCCTACGAGCAGTACTTC,CASAAGSSYEQYF
.,TRBJ1-4,.,16,TRBV9,TGTGCCAGCAGCGTAGAGGGCGGGGAAACTAATGAAAAACTGTTTTTT,CASSVEGGETNEKLFF
.,TRBJ1-1,.,13,TRBV9,TGTGCCAGCAGCGACCGGAGGGACACTGAAGCTTTCTTT,CASSDRRDTEAFF
.,TRBJ2-7,.,12,TRBV5-1,TGCGCCAGCAGCTTGAGAACGGGCGAGCAGTACTTC,CASSLRTGEQYF
.,TRBJ1-2,few,14,TRBV27,TGTGCCAGCGGACCTCGTGACAGTAACTATGGCTACACCTTC,CASGPRDSNYGYTF
.,TRBJ2-7,.,15,TRBV5-1,TGCGCCAGCAGCCCGGACAGTGGGTTCTCCTACGAGCAGTACTTC,CASSPDSGFSYEQYF
TRBD1,TRBJ1-1,once,14,TRBV19,TGTGCCAGTAGTGGGACAGCTTGGGGCCCTGAAGCTTTCTTT,CASSGTAWGPEAFF
.,TRBJ1-4,.,16,TRBV27,TGTGCCAGCAGCAGATATGGGACACGAGGAAATGAAAAACTGTTTTTT,CASSRYGTRGNEKLFF
TRBD1,TRBJ1-2,.,15,TRBV27,TGTGCCAGCAGGACAACGGCCACAGGGGGCGGTGGCTACACCTTC,CASRTTATGGGGYTF
.,TRBJ1-1,.,15,TRBV3-1/TRBV3-2,TGTGCCAGCAGCCAAGATCTGGGCCTGAACACTGAAGCTTTCTTT,CASSQDLGLNTEAFF
TRBD2,TRBJ2-7,few,16,TRBV16,TGTGCCAGCAGCCAACCGGGGCTAGCGGGAGGAGACGAGCAGTACTTC,CASSQPGLAGGDEQYF
TRBD1,TRBJ1-1,.,15,TRBV18,TGTGCCAGCTCACCTCAAGACAGGGCGAACACTGAAGCTTTCTTT,CASSPQDRANTEAFF
TRBD2,TRBJ2-1,.,17,TRBV30,TGTGCCTGGAGTGCGGCGGTGGGGGGGAGGTCCTACAATGAGCAGTTCTTC,CAWSAAVGGRSYNEQFF
.,TRBJ1-2,.,13,TRBV5-1,TGCGCCAGCAGGGTGGGAGAGACTTATGGCTACACCTTC,CASRVGETYGYTF
TRBD1,TRBJ2-7,.,14,TRBV5-5,TGTGCCAGCAGCTTGGCGCACAGGGGCAACGAGCAGTACTTC,CASSLAHRGNEQYF
.,TRBJ1-2,.,14,TRBV7-9,TGTGCCAGCAGCTTAGACAGGGTGAGCTATGGCTACACCTTC,CASSLDRVSYGYTF
.,TRBJ1-6,.,17,TRBV3-1/TRBV3-2,TGTGCCAGCAGCGCGAGCCCCGGGACACAATATAATTCACCCCTCCACTTT,CASSASPGTQYNSPLHF
.,TRBJ2-1,.,16,TRBV5-3,TGTGCCAGAAGCTTGTTGGTTAGCTGGGGGGACAATGAGCAGTTCTTC,CARSLLVSWGDNEQFF
.,TRBJ2-3,.,17,TRBV24-1,TGTGCCACCAGTGTCGGCTATGGGCTGTCGTCTGGAGATACGCAGTATTTT,CATSVGYGLSSGDTQYF
.,TRBJ2-2,once,15,TRBV27,TGTGCCAGCAGTTCGGGAACTAGCAACACCGGGGAGCTGTTTTTT,CASSSGTSNTGELFF
TRBD1,TRBJ1-4,.,14,TRBV18,TGTGCCAGCTCTCGAGGGGGCGCGGATGAAAAACTGTTTTTT,CASSRGGADEKLFF
.,TRBJ1-6,.,19,TRBV20-1,TGCAGTGCTAGTATCTCCGGGACACTAAGGAGCTCCTATAATTCACCCCTCCACTTT,CSASISGTLRSSYNSPLHF
TRBD1,TRBJ1-6,.,13,TRBV6-6,TGTGCCAGCAGTTACACAGACGACAGGGACCACCACTTT,CASSYTDDRDHHF
.,TRBJ2-5,.,12,TRBV5-8,TGTGCCAGCAGCCTGTTGGCTGAGACCCAGTACTTC,CASSLLAETQYF